These 10 T cell receptor beta chains were sequenced from one sample in a study of blood T cell repertoires in COVID-19. The method was immunoSEQ multiplex PCR; TCRdb's version includes in-frame clones alone and lacks a portion of them. The data show some 57,000 clones, about 82% seen once. The source material was peripheral blood. The receptor source for this set is an elderly woman with acute or convalescent COVID-19.

The chain joins TRBV11-2 to TRBJ1-2; possibly TRBD1 for D (6 bases). The germline V and J ends were trimmed by 0 bases and 4 bases, with 21 bases remaining between them. This CDR3 spans 18 amino acids. Germline V gene sequence: CDR1 SGHAT, CDR2 FQNNGV. The DNA for the CDR3 is TGTGCCAGCAGCTTAGATAGGCGGAAGCAGGGGAGTGCCTATGGCTACACCTTC. Amino acids: CASSLDRRKQGSAYGYTF. Full variable domain (remainder filled in from reference TRBV11-2 and TRBJ1-2): EAGVAQSPRYKIIEKRQSVAFWCNPISGHATLYWYQQILGQGPKLLIQFQNNGVVDDSQLPKDRFSAERLKGVDSTLKIQPAKLEDSAVYLCASSLDRRKQGSAYGYTFGSGTRLTVV.

The chain employs TRBV3-1 (or the pseudogene TRBV3-2) and TRBJ1-6; no firm D call. Trimming removed 1 base from V and 9 bases from J, with 13 bases in between. The CDR3 covers 15 residues. The germline CDR1 and CDR2 sequences are LGHDT and YNNKEL (reference sequence). The CDR3 DNA reads as TGTGCCAGCAGCCAAGGTCAGTCCTCCTCTTCACCCCTCCACTTT. Amino acid sequence: CASSQGQSSSSPLHF.

J is TRBJ1-1 and V is TRBV10-3; D might be TRBD1 (5 bases). The V gene's germline CDR1 is ENHRY and CDR2 SYGVKD. CDR3 length: 15 residues. V was trimmed by 4 bases and J by 1 base, leaving 13 bases between them. This CDR3 reads CAISGGVRPNTEAFF. The CDR3 DNA sequence: TGTGCCATCAGTGGGGGGGTGAGACCGAACACTGAAGCTTTCTTT.

V and J are TRBV6-2 or TRBV6-3 and TRBJ1-2; 8 nucleotides match TRBD1. The CDR3 spans 16 residues. Germline values: CDR1 MNHEY, CDR2 SVGEGT. V lost 8 bases and J lost 4; bases outside the gene matches: 15. The DNA of the CDR3 is TGTGCCAGCCGCCCCGGACTGGGACAGGATGCCTATGGCTACACCTTC. Amino acids: CASRPGLGQDAYGYTF.

The chain joins TRBV5-1 to TRBJ2-1; D remains unclear. Trimming shortened V by 2 bases and J by 0 bases, and 9 bases separated the two germline ends. CDR1 is SGHRS and CDR2 is YFSETQ in the germline V gene. CDR3 length: 15 amino acids. Here the CDR3 reads CASSLEARSYNEQFF. The CDR3 DNA reads as TGCGCCAGCAGCTTAGAAGCACGCTCCTACAATGAGCAGTTCTTC.

The chain employs TRBV19 and TRBJ1-5; 10 nucleotides match TRBD1. The trim removed 7 bases at V and 7 bases at J, leaving 4 bases unmatched. This CDR3 spans 13 amino acids. Looked up from germline, CDR1 is LNHDA and CDR2 is SQIVND (reference sequence). The DNA for the CDR3 is TGTGCCAGTACTGGGACAGGGGTACAGCCCCAGCATTTT. This sequence encodes CASTGTGVQPQHF.

About this clone itself: Other DNA sequences in this sample translate to the same CDR3. The rearrangement uses TRBV12-3 or TRBV12-4 and TRBJ1-3; D is undetermined. The CDR3 runs to 12 residues. V dropped 5 bases and J dropped 4 bases, with 6 bases sitting between them. CDR3 sequence reads: CASSLPGNTIYF. The CDR3 DNA follows: TGTGCCAGCAGTCTACCCGGAAACACCATATATTTT.

V is TRBV19 and J is TRBJ1-5, with TRBD1 matching over 9 bases. The CDR3 sequence is 16 residues long. Germline values: CDR1 LNHDA, CDR2 SQIVND (reference sequence). J gave up 10 bases and V 5 bases, and 15 bases lay outside the gene matches. CDR3: CASSAPGQGREVPQHF. The CDR3 DNA follows: TGTGCCAGTAGTGCCCCGGGACAGGGCCGGGAGGTACCCCAGCATTTT.

The chain couples TRBV7-3 to TRBJ1-1; D is ambiguous. With 6 bases removed from V and 1 base from J, the gap between germline ends came to 12 bases. Germline CDR1 and CDR2: SGHTA and FQGTGA. CDR3 length equals 14 residues. CDR3: CASSPGRGNTEAFF. The CDR3, as DNA: TGTGCCAGCAGTCCCGGTCGGGGGAACACTGAAGCTTTCTTT.

This clone showed up just once. This sequence joins TRBV11-2 and TRBJ1-4, with 8 bases lining up with TRBD1. Germline CDR1 reads SGHAT; CDR2 reads FQNNGV. This CDR3 has 17 residues. The V gene end was trimmed by 1 base and the J gene end by 5 bases; junction bases not matched to a gene: 9. The CDR3, as DNA: TGTGCCAGCAGCTTAGTGGGCAGGGGGCGCGTAAATGAAAAACTGTTTTTT. It codes for CASSLVGRGRVNEKLFF.